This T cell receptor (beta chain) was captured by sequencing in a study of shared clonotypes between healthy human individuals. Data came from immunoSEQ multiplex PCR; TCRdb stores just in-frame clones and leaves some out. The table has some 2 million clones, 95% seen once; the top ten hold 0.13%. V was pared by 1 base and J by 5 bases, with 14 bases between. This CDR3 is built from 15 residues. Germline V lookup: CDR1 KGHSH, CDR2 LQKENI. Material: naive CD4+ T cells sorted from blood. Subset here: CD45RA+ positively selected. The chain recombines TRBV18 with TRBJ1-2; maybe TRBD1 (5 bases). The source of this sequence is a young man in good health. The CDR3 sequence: CASSPQPGTEYGYTF. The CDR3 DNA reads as TGTGCCAGCTCACCACAGCCCGGGACTGAGTATGGCTACACCTTC.